Detailed here is one TCR beta chain. As yet, its antigen is unknown. The data belong to a study of OX40 agonist ivuxolimab in advanced cancers. Study background: At 82.7% male, the cohort had a mean age of approximately 60 years, ranging from about 23 to 80. Study-level points and caveats: Low normalized T-cell clonal expansion also characterized some of the nonresponders.

Trimming pared 4 bases from V and 2 bases from J, leaving 12 bases between. The CDR3 contains 14 residues. Germline loops: CDR1 LNHDA, CDR2 SQIVND (reference sequence). Sequencing was performed with immunoSEQ multiplex PCR; in TCRdb, only in-frame clones are kept and a portion is missing. Of approximately 100,000 clones in the sample, approximately 90% were seen once. The source material was CD4+ or CD8+ T cells sorted from blood, sampled in a trial of the OX40 agonist ivuxolimab. The rearrangement joins TRBV19 to TRBJ2-7; D gene uncertain. The clonotype comes from an adult with an advanced solid tumor such as melanoma, head and neck, liver or kidney cancer. CDR3 in amino acids: CASSREQTPYEQYF. The CDR3 DNA sequence: TGTGCCAGTAGTAGAGAACAGACCCCCTACGAGCAGTACTTC.